These 25 T cell receptor beta chains came from one sample sequenced in a study of blood T cell repertoires in COVID-19. Only in-frame clones appear in the TCRdb table, and some are missing; sequencing was by immunoSEQ multiplex PCR. The sample consists of under 70,000 clones, over 75% of them appearing once. The sequencing sample was made of peripheral blood. These receptor sequences come from a man aged 55 to 70 with acute or convalescent COVID-19.

J is TRBJ2-1 and V is TRBV4-2, with 11 bases matching TRBD2. Germline V CDR1 and CDR2: LGHNA, YNFKEQ. The ends lost 2 bases at V and 5 bases at J; junction bases unmatched: 5. The CDR3 sequence is 16 residues long. CDR3 in amino acids: CASSQNLAGGHNEQFF. The CDR3, as DNA: TGTGCCAGCAGCCAAAATCTAGCGGGAGGCCACAATGAGCAGTTCTTC.

This clone appeared a few times. J is TRBJ2-2 and V is TRBV13, with 9 bases fitting TRBD1. The V gene's germline CDR1 is PRHDT and CDR2 FYEKMQ (reference sequence). The trim removed 4 bases at V and 5 bases at J, leaving 8 bases unmatched. The CDR3 loop spans 16 amino acids. The CDR3 region has the DNA TGTGCCAGCAGCTCATTGGACAGGGGTGAAACCGGGGAGCTGTTTTTT. This sequence encodes CASSSLDRGETGELFF. Full variable domain (rest looked up from reference TRBV13 and TRBJ2-2): AAGVIQSPRHLIKEKRETATLKCYPIPRHDTVYWYQQGPGQDPQFLISFYEKMQSDKGSIPDRFSAQQFSDYHSELNMSSLELGDSALYFCASSSLDRGETGELFFGEGSRLTVL.

This rearrangement joins TRBV11-3 to TRBJ2-7; 8 bases map to TRBD2. CDR1 is SGHNT and CDR2 is YENEEA in the germline V gene. V lost 4 bases to trimming and J lost 3 bases; unmatched junction nucleotides: 2. The CDR3 loop spans 13 amino acids. The CDR3, as DNA: TGTGCCAGCAGCTCCGGGACTAGCTACGAGCAGTACTTC. Protein sequence: CASSSGTSYEQYF.

The chain carries TRBV5-1 and TRBJ2-3, with 9 bases aligning to TRBD2. After removal of 0 bases from V and 5 bases from J, the junction contained 7 bases not matched to a gene. The CDR3 runs 16 residues. Germline values: CDR1 SGHRS, CDR2 YFSETQ. The CDR3: CASSLELAGSQDTQYF. DNA of the CDR3: TGCGCCAGCAGCTTGGAACTAGCGGGCTCCCAAGATACGCAGTATTTT.

The chain couples TRBV7-2 to TRBJ2-3; 12 nucleotides match TRBD2. The germline CDR1 and CDR2 sequences are SGHTA and FQGNSA. Trimming took 7 bases from V and 3 from J; bases not matched to a gene: 2. The CDR3 runs 14 residues. The CDR3 region has the DNA TGTGCCAGCAAACTAGCGGGAGGTACAGATACGCAGTATTTT. The encoded protein is CASKLAGGTDTQYF.

This chain joins TRBV7-9 and TRBJ2-1; 8 bases line up with TRBD1. Germline V gene sequence: CDR1 SEHNR, CDR2 FQNEAQ (reference sequence). V dropped 5 bases and J dropped 6; count of bases not matched to a gene: 0. The CDR3 is 12 amino acids. CDR3: CASSTGGNEQFF. CDR3 nucleotides: TGTGCCAGCAGCACAGGGGGCAATGAGCAGTTCTTC.

This clone was picked up one time. The chain couples TRBV7-6 to TRBJ2-5, with 8 bases lining up with TRBD2. This CDR3 is built from 15 residues. From germline, CDR1 is SGHVS and CDR2 FNYEAQ. Trimming at V came to 2 bases and at J to 4 bases, leaving 6 bases not matched to a gene. DNA of the CDR3: TGTGCCAGCAGCTTAACTCCCAGCGGGAGAGAGACCCAGTACTTC. Its protein is CASSLTPSGRETQYF.

This clone has a handful of counts. The chain combines TRBV5-6 with TRBJ2-7; D possibly corresponds to TRBD1 (5 bases). The CDR3 loop spans 13 amino acids. Between the trimmed V and J ends, which lost 0 bases and 5 bases, there was a span of 9 bases. Germline V gives CDR1 SGHDT, CDR2 YYEEEE. The CDR3 here is CASSLDQGDEQYF. Written as DNA, the CDR3 is TGTGCCAGCAGCTTGGATCAGGGTGACGAGCAGTACTTC.

The table lists this clone with a few counts. The V call is TRBV2, the J call TRBJ2-7; 8 positions agree with TRBD1. The junction had 8 bases not matched to a gene; V was cut back by 7 bases and J by 0 bases. In germline, CDR1 is SNHLY, CDR2 FYNNEI. The CDR3 contains 15 residues. The CDR3 bases are TGTGCCAGCAAGCTACAGGGGGGCAGCTCCTACGAGCAGTACTTC. It is translated as CASKLQGGSSYEQYF.

CDR3 in amino acids: CATARGLYNEQFF. The CDR3 bases are TGTGCCACCGCGCGGGGGCTCTACAATGAGCAGTTCTTC. V and J are TRBV11-2 and TRBJ2-1; possible D gene TRBD2, 7 bases. Trimming pared 10 bases from V and 3 bases from J, leaving 13 bases between. Germline values: CDR1 SGHAT, CDR2 FQNNGV. The CDR3 consists of 13 residues.

The rearrangement uses TRBV28 and TRBJ1-2; D not certain. V shed 2 bases and J shed 2 bases, with 6 bases lying between them. The CDR3 spans 13 residues. CDR1 MDHEN and CDR2 SYDVKM come from the germline V gene. CDR3 residues: CASSLTGNYGYTF. CDR3 coding DNA: TGTGCCAGCAGTTTAACGGGGAACTATGGCTACACCTTC.

The genes are TRBV6-5 and TRBJ1-1, with D hard to call. The CDR3 length is 15 residues. Trimming removed 4 bases at V and 6 bases at J, with 18 bases between. Germline lookup yields CDR1 MNHEY and CDR2 SVGAGI. The CDR3 here is CASSSPNPGKPEAFF. CDR3 DNA sequence: TGTGCCAGCAGTTCACCGAACCCCGGGAAGCCTGAAGCTTTCTTT.

V usage is TRBV28 and J usage is TRBJ2-7; D gene unclear. Germline values: CDR1 MDHEN, CDR2 SYDVKM. This CDR3 has 12 amino acids. The V and J ends lost 5 bases and 7 bases respectively, with 12 bases between them. CDR3 nucleotide sequence: TGTGCCAGCAGTCTCCGACAAGTTGAGCAGTACTTC. It is translated as CASSLRQVEQYF.

V and J are TRBV24-1 and TRBJ2-1, with 7 bases lining up with TRBD2. Trimming removed 0 bases from V and 10 bases from J; junction bases left unmatched: 11. Germline V gene lookup returns CDR1 KGHDR and CDR2 SFDVKD. This CDR3 region has 16 residues. As DNA, the CDR3 is TGTGCCACCAGTGATTTGGAAAAGGGCAGCGGGATCGAGCAGTTCTTC. Translating gives CATSDLEKGSGIEQFF.

The V gene is TRBV19, the J gene TRBJ1-2, with unresolved D. The CDR3 is 15 amino acids. V was shortened by 0 bases and J by 2 bases, with 10 bases between the two germline ends. Germline V gives CDR1 LNHDA, CDR2 SQIVND (reference sequence). DNA for the CDR3: TGTGCCAGTAGTATAGAGGACGGGGAAAACTATGGCTACACCTTC. Protein product: CASSIEDGENYGYTF.

The chain couples TRBV19 to TRBJ1-5; 8 bases map to TRBD1. This CDR3 comprises 14 residues. Per germline, CDR1 LNHDA and CDR2 SQIVND (reference sequence). J lost 2 bases, V lost 7 bases, and 4 bases had no gene match. CDR3 in DNA: TGTGCCAGTATATCAGGGGGCGGCAATCAGCCCCAGCATTTT. Protein product: CASISGGGNQPQHF.

In its sample, this clone was seen once. The chain has TRBV4-3 and TRBJ2-1, with 9 bases that match TRBD2. Germline assignment: CDR1 LGHNA and CDR2 YSLEER. The CDR3 contains 17 residues. J lost 6 bases, V lost 0 bases, and 9 bases had no gene match. Written as DNA, the CDR3 is TGCGCCAGCAGCCAAGATCAACGAGCGGGAGGCCGCAATGAGCAGTTCTTC. Its translation is CASSQDQRAGGRNEQFF.

The chain couples TRBV29-1 to TRBJ2-5; TRBD2 might be the D (5 bases). Trimming took off 7 bases at V and 2 bases at J, with 14 bases between the two ends. Germline V lookup: CDR1 SQVTM, CDR2 ANQGSEA. CDR3 length: 13 residues. In DNA, the CDR3 is TGCAGCGCCCCGGCCGGGAATCAAGAGACCCAGTACTTC. It is translated as CSAPAGNQETQYF. Full variable domain (rest looked up from reference TRBV29-1 and TRBJ2-5): SAVISQKPSRDICQRGTSLTIQCQVDSQVTMMFWYRQQPGQSLTLIATANQGSEATYESGFVIDKFPISRPNLTFSTLTVSNMSPEDSSIYLCSAPAGNQETQYFGPGTRLLVL.

This clone was picked up one time. The chain employs TRBV19 and TRBJ2-1; a possible D gene is TRBD2 (6 bases). The length of the CDR3 is 14 residues. The germline CDR1 and CDR2 sequences are LNHDA and SQIVND (reference sequence). The germline V and J ends were trimmed by 7 bases and 3 bases, with 13 bases remaining between them. The CDR3 DNA sequence: TGTGCCAGTACCAGAGTCGGGGGCTACAATGAGCAGTTCTTC. This gives the protein CASTRVGGYNEQFF.

The rearrangement uses TRBV4-1 and TRBJ1-2; the match to TRBD1 covers 8 bases. CDR1 MGHRA and CDR2 YSYEKL come from the germline V gene. V shed 3 bases, J shed 2 bases, and the junction held 5 bases outside the gene matches. The CDR3 is made up of 15 amino acids. CDR3 nucleotides: TGCGCCAGCAGCCAGGATTACAGGGGGAACTATGGCTACACCTTC. Translation: CASSQDYRGNYGYTF.

The chain joins TRBV18 to TRBJ2-1; 8 nucleotides line up with TRBD1. V lost 8 bases and J lost 3; bases outside the gene matches: 3. The CDR3 is 13 residues long. Germline CDR1 and CDR2: KGHSH and LQKENI. The CDR3 sequence is CASQGQDYNEQFF. The DNA of the CDR3 is TGTGCCAGCCAGGGACAGGACTACAATGAGCAGTTCTTC.

The chain couples TRBV19 to TRBJ2-1; 7 positions match TRBD2. V lost 3 bases and J lost 2; bases outside the gene matches: 4. Germline V lookup: CDR1 LNHDA, CDR2 SQIVND (reference sequence). The CDR3 is 15 amino acids. DNA for the CDR3: TGTGCCAGTAGTATTCAGCGGGGACCCTACAATGAGCAGTTCTTC. Residues: CASSIQRGPYNEQFF. Full variable domain (outside the CDR3, taken from reference TRBV19 and TRBJ2-1): DGGITQSPKYLFRKEGQNVTLSCEQNLNHDAMYWYRQDPGQGLRLIYYSQIVNDFQKGDIAEGYSVSREKKESFPLTVTSAQKNPTAFYLCASSIQRGPYNEQFFGPGTRLTVL.

The rearrangement links TRBV29-1 to TRBJ1-1; D call uncertain. From germline, CDR1 is SQVTM and CDR2 ANQGSEA. The ends were cut back, 5 bases at V and 2 bases at J, with 9 bases in the middle. There are 12 residues in the CDR3. CDR3 sequence (DNA): TGCAGCGTTAGCTCCATAAACACTGAAGCTTTCTTT. The encoded protein is CSVSSINTEAFF. The whole variable domain, filled in from reference TRBV29-1 and TRBJ1-1, reads SAVISQKPSRDICQRGTSLTIQCQVDSQVTMMFWYRQQPGQSLTLIATANQGSEATYESGFVIDKFPISRPNLTFSTLTVSNMSPEDSSIYLCSVSSINTEAFFGQGTRLTVV.

The chain carries TRBV7-2 and TRBJ1-2; TRBD1 matches at 8 bases. After removal of 1 base from V and 8 bases from J, the junction contained 9 bases not matched to a gene. CDR1 is SGHTA and CDR2 is FQGNSA in the germline V gene. The CDR3 length is 15 residues. The chain's CDR3 is CASSLDSQGAWGYTF. CDR3 nucleotide sequence: TGTGCCAGCAGCTTAGATTCCCAGGGGGCGTGGGGCTACACCTTC.

The J gene is TRBJ2-7, the V gene TRBV14, with D tentatively TRBD1 (6 bases). The V gene lost 0 bases and the J gene lost 6 bases, with 21 bases spanning the gap. This CDR3 comprises 17 residues. Germline V gives CDR1 SGHDN, CDR2 FVKESK. CDR3 protein: CASSQDFGGQSRGEQYF. In DNA, the CDR3 is TGTGCCAGCAGCCAAGATTTTGGGGGCCAGAGTAGAGGCGAGCAGTACTTC.